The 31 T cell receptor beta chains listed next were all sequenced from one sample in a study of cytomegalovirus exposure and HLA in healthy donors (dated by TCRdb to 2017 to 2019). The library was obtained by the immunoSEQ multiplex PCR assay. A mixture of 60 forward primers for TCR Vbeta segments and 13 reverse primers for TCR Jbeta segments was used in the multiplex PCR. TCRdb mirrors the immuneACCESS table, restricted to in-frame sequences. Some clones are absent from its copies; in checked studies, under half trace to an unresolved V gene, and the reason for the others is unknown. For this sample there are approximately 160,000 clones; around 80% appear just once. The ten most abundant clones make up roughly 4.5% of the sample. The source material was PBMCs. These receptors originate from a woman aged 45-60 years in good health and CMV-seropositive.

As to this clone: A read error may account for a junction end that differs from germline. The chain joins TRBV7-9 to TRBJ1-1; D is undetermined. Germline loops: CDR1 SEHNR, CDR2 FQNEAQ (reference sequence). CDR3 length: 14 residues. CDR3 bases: TGTTCCAGCAGCTTAATTGGCCCCGACACTGAAGCTTTCTTT. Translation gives CSSSLIGPDTEAFF. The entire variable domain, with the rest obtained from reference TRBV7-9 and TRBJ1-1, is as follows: DTGVSQNPRHKITKRGQNVTFRCDPISEHNRLYWYRQTLGQGPEFLTYFQNEAQLEKSRLLSDRFSAERPKGSFSTLEIQRTEQGDSAMYLCSSSLIGPDTEAFFGQGTRLTVV.

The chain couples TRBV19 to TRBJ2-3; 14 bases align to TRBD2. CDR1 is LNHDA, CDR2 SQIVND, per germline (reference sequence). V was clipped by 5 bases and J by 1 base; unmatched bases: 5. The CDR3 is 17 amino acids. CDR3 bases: TGTGCCAGTAGTGCCGGGACTAGCGGGAGAGGCACAGATACGCAGTATTTT. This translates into CASSAGTSGRGTDTQYF.

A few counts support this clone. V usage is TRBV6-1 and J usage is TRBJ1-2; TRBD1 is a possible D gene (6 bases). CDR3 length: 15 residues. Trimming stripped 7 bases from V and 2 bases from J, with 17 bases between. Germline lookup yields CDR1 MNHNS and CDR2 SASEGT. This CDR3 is CASIPSGGWNYGYTF. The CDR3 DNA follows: TGTGCCAGCATCCCCTCGGGGGGCTGGAACTATGGCTACACCTTC.

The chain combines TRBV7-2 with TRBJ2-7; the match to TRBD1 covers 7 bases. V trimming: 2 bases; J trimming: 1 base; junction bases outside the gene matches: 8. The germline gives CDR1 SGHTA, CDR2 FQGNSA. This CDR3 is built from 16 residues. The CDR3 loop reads CASSLRMDRRSYEQYF. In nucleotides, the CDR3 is TGTGCCAGCAGCTTACGTATGGACAGGAGATCCTACGAGCAGTACTTC.

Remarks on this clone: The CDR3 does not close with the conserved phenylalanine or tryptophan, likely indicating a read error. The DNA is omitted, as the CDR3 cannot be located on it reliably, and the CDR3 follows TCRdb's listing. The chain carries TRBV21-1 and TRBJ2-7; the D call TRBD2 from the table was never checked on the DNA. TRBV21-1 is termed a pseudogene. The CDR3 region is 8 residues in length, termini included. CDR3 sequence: CASSKFPR.

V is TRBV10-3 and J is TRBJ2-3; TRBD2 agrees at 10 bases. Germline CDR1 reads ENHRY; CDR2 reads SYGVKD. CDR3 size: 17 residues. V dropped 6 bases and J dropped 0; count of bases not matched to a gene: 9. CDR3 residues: CAIRFFTSGASTDTQYF. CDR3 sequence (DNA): TGTGCCATCAGATTCTTTACTAGCGGGGCTAGCACAGATACGCAGTATTTT.

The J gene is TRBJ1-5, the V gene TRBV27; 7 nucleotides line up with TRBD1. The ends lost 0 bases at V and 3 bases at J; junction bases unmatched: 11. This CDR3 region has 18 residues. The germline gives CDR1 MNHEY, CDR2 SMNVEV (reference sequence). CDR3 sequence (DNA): TGTGCCAGCAGTTTATCCTACCCGGGGACAGCCATCAATCAGCCCCAGCATTTT. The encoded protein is CASSLSYPGTAINQPQHF.

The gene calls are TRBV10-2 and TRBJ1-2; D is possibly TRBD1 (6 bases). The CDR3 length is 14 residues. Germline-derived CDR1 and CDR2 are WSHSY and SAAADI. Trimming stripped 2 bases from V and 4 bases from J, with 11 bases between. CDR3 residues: CASSEQRQVYGYTF. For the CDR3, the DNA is TGCGCCAGCAGTGAGCAACGACAGGTCTATGGCTACACCTTC.

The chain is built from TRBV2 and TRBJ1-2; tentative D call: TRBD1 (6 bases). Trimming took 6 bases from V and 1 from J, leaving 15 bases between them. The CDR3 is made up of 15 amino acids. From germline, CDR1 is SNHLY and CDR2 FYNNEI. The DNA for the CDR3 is TGTGCCAGCAGACGATCAGGGGAAGGTAACTATGGCTACACCTTC. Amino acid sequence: CASRRSGEGNYGYTF.

In DNA, the CDR3 is TGTGCCAGTAGTATAACAGGGGGCGACCTCTATGGCTACACCTTC. Protein product: CASSITGGDLYGYTF. The V call is TRBV19, the J call TRBJ1-2, with 9 positions matching TRBD1. CDR3 length: 15 amino acids. J lost 4 bases, V lost 2 bases, and 5 bases had no gene match. Germline assignment: CDR1 LNHDA and CDR2 SQIVND (reference sequence).

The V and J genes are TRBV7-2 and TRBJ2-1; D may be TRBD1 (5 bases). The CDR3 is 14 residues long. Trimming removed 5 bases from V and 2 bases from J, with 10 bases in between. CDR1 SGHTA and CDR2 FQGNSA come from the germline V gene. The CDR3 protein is CASSTGSAYNEQFF. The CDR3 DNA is TGTGCCAGCAGCACAGGCTCCGCCTACAATGAGCAGTTCTTC. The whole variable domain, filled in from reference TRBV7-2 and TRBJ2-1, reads GAGVSQSPSNKVTEKGKDVELRCDPISGHTALYWYRQSLGQGLEFLIYFQGNSAPDKSGLPSDRFSAERTGGSVSTLTIQRTQQEDSAVYLCASSTGSAYNEQFFGPGTRLTVL.

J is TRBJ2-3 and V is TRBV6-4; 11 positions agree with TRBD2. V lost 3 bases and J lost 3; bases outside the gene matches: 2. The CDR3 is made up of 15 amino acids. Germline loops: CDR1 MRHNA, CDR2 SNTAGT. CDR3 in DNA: TGTGCCAGCAGTGAACTAGCGGGGGAAACAGATACGCAGTATTTT. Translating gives CASSELAGETDTQYF.

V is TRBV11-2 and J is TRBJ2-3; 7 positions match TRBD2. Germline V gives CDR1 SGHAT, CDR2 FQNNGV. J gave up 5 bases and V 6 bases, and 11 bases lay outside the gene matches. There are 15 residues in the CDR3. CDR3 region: CASSISAGGVDTQYF. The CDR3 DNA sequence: TGTGCCAGCAGTATTAGCGCTGGGGGGGTAGATACGCAGTATTTT. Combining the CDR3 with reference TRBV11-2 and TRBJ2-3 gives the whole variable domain EAGVAQSPRYKIIEKRQSVAFWCNPISGHATLYWYQQILGQGPKLLIQFQNNGVVDDSQLPKDRFSAERLKGVDSTLKIQPAKLEDSAVYLCASSISAGGVDTQYFGPGTRLTVL.

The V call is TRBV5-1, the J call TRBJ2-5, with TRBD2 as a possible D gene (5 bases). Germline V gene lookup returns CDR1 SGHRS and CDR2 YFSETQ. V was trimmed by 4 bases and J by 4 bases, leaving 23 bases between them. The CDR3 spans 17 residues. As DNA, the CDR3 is TGCGCCAGCAGCCCCGAAGGAGGCTATAGGCCCACAGAGACCCAGTACTTC. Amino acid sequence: CASSPEGGYRPTETQYF.

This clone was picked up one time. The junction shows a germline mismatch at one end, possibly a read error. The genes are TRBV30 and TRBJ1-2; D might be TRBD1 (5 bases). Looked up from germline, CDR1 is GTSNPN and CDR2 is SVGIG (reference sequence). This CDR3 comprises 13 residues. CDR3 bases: TGTGCCTGGAGCGAAAGTAGGGGCCTCTGGTGCAACTTC. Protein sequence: CAWSESRGLWCNF.

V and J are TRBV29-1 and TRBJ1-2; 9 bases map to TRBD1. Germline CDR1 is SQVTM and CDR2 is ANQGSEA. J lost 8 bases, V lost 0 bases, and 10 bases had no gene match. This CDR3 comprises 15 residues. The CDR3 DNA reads TGCAGCGTTGAAGAAGGGGGGACAGGGACGCACGGCTACACCTTC. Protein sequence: CSVEEGGTGTHGYTF.

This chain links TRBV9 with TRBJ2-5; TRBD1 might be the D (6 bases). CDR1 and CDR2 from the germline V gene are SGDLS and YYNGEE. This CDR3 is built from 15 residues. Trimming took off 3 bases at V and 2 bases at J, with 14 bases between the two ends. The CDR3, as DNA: TGTGCCAGCAGCGCCGGGACACAACTACAAGAGACCCAGTACTTC. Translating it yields CASSAGTQLQETQYF.

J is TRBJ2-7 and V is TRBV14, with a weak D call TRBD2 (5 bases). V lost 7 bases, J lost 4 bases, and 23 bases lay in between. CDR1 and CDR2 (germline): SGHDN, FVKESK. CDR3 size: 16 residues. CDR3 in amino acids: CASNPETGIRSYEQYF. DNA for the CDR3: TGTGCCAGCAACCCGGAAACCGGGATTAGGTCTTACGAGCAGTACTTC.

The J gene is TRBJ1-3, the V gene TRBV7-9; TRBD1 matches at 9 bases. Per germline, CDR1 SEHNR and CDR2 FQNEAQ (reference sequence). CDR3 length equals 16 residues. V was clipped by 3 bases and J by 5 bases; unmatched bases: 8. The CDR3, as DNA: TGTGCCAGCAGCTTCCGACAGGGGGATAGGCGAAACACCATATATTTT. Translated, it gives CASSFRQGDRRNTIYF. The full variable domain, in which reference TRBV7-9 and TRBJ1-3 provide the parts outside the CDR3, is DTGVSQNPRHKITKRGQNVTFRCDPISEHNRLYWYRQTLGQGPEFLTYFQNEAQLEKSRLLSDRFSAERPKGSFSTLEIQRTEQGDSAMYLCASSFRQGDRRNTIYFGEGSWLTVV.

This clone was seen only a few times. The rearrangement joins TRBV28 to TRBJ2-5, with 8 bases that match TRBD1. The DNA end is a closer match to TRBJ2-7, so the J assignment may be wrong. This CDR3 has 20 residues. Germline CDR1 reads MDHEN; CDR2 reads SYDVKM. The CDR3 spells CASSLWLGGTGALLIYEQYF. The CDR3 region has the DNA TGTGCCAGCAGTTTATGGCTAGGCGGGACAGGCGCCCTTTTGATCTACGAGCAGTACTTC.

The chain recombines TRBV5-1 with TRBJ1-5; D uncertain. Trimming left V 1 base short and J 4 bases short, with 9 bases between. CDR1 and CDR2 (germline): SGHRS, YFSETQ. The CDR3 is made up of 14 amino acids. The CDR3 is CASSLTSGNQPQHF. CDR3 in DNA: TGCGCCAGCAGCTTGACCTCGGGGAATCAGCCCCAGCATTTT. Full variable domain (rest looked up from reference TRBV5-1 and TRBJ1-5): KAGVTQTPRYLIKTRGQQVTLSCSPISGHRSVSWYQQTPGQGLQFLFEYFSETQRNKGNFPGRFSGRQFSNSRSEMNVSTLELGDSALYLCASSLTSGNQPQHFGDGTRLSIL.

The CDR3 DNA is TGTGCCAGCAGCCCCGGGGGGGGGACCGTTCTGGATGAGCAGTTCTTC. Residues: CASSPGGGTVLDEQFF. The chain couples TRBV9 to TRBJ2-1, with 8 bases that match TRBD2. The CDR3 has 16 residues. Germline CDR1 and CDR2: SGDLS and YYNGEE. After removal of 4 bases from V and 8 bases from J, the junction contained 14 bases not matched to a gene.

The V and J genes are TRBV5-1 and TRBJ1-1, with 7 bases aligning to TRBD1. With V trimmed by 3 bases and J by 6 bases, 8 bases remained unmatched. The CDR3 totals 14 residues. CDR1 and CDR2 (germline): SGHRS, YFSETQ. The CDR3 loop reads CASSWGTARAEAFF. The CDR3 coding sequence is TGCGCCAGCAGCTGGGGGACAGCGAGGGCTGAAGCTTTCTTT.

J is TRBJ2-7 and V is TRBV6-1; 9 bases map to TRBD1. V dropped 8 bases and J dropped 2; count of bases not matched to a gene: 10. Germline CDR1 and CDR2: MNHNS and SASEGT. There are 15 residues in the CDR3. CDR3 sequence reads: CASQKSGTGTYEQYF. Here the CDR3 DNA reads TGTGCCAGCCAAAAGTCCGGGACAGGGACCTACGAGCAGTACTTC.

CDR3 sequence (DNA): TGTGCCAGCAGCTTGGGGGACAGGGACCTCGGGGATGAAAAACTGTTTTTT. This gives the protein CASSLGDRDLGDEKLFF. The chain links TRBV5-8 to TRBJ1-4; 9 bases agree with TRBD1. Germline-derived CDR1 and CDR2 are SGHTS and YDEGEE. With V trimmed by 0 bases and J by 6 bases, 9 bases remained unmatched. The CDR3 covers 17 residues.

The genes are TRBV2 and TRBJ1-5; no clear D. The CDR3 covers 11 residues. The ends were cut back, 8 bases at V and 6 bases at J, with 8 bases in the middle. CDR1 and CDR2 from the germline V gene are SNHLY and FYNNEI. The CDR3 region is CASAISQPQHF. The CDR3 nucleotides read TGTGCCAGCGCGATAAGTCAGCCCCAGCATTTT.

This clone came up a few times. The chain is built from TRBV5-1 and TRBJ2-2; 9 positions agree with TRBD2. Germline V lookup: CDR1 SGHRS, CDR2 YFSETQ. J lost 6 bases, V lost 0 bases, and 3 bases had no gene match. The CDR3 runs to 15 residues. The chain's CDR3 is CASSLVGLAPGELFF. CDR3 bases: TGCGCCAGCAGCTTGGTCGGACTAGCGCCCGGGGAGCTGTTTTTT.

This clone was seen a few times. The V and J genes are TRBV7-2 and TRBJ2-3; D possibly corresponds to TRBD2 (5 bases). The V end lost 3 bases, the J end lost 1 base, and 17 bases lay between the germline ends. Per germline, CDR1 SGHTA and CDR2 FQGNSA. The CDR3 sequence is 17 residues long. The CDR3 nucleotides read TGTGCCAGCAGCTTTGGAACACTAGATTCTGGCACAGATACGCAGTATTTT. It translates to CASSFGTLDSGTDTQYF.

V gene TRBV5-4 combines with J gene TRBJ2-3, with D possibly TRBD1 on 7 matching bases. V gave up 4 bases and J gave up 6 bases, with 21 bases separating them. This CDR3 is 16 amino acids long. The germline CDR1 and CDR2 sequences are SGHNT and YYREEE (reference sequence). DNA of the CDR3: TGTGCCAGCAGCCTGGCTGGACAGGCGGGATTTGATACGCAGTATTTT. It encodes CASSLAGQAGFDTQYF.

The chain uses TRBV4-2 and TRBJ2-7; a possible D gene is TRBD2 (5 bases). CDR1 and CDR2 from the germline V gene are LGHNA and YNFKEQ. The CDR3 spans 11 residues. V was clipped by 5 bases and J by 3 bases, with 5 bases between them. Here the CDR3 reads CASSAGYEQYF. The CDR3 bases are TGTGCCAGCAGCGCGGGCTACGAGCAGTACTTC.

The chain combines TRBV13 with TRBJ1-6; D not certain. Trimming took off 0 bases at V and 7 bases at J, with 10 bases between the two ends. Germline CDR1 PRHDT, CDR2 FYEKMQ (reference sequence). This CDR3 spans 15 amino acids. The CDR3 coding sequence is TGTGCCAGCAGCTTAGGCCCCCGGGTCAATTCACCCCTCCACTTT. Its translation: CASSLGPRVNSPLHF.